The entry below describes one T cell receptor beta chain. Its antigen remains unknown. CDR3 length equals 12 residues. V lost 5 bases, J lost 1 base, and 5 bases lay in between. Germline CDR1 reads SEHNR; CDR2 reads FQNEAQ (reference sequence). The source of the sample is a study of T cell responses to AZD1222 COVID-19 vaccine. Turning to the study itself: Investigators merged groups given second doses at roughly 4 or roughly 12 weeks. Study conclusions and caveats: A mostly white British donor set with more females was recruited, and clonal diversity was possibly underestimated. Nearly half of spike-specific TCRs reportedly target unmutated variant regions.

Sequencing used immunoSEQ multiplex PCR; TCRdb keeps in-frame clones, though not all of them. The data hold approximately 100,000 clones, with roughly 89% observed a single time. The receptor was derived from an adult in good health. The chain has TRBV7-9 and TRBJ1-1; D call uncertain. Sequencing used peripheral blood, obtained on day 0 of AZD1222 vaccination. The CDR3 is CASSRGNTEAFF. The CDR3, as DNA: TGTGCCAGCAGCCGAGGGAACACTGAAGCTTTCTTT.